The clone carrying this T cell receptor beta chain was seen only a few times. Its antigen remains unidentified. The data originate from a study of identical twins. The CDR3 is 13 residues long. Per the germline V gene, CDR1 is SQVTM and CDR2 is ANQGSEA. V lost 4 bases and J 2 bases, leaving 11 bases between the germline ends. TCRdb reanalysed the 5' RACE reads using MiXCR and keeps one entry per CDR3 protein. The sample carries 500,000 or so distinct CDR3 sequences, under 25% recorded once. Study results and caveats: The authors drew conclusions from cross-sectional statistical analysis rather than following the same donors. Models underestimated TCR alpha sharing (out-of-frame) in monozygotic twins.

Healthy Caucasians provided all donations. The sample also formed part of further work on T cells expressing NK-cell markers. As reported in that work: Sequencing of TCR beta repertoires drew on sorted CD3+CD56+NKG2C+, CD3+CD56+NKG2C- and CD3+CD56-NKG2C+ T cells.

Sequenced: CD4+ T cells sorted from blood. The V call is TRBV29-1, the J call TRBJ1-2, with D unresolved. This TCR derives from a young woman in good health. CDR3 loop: CSVAVDGNYGYTF. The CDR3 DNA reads TGCAGCGTTGCAGTCGACGGGAACTATGGCTACACCTTC. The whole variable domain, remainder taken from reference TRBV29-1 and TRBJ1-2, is SAVISQKPSRDICQRGTSLTIQCQVDSQVTMMFWYRQQPGQSLTLIATANQGSEATYESGFVIDKFPISRPNLTFSTLTVSNMSPEDSSIYLCSVAVDGNYGYTFGSGTRLTVV.